This entry lists 9 T cell receptor beta chains sequenced from one sample in a study of technical replicates of blood from a handful of donors. TCRdb's table, derived via immunoSEQ multiplex PCR, lists solely in-frame clones and lacks some. The sample consists of under 95,000 clones, about 90% of them appearing once. Source material: T cells isolated from PBMCs. The receptors derive from a human donor in good health.

The chain uses TRBV5-1 and TRBJ1-4, with D unresolved. V was cut by 0 bases and J by 0 bases, with 6 bases left in between. The germline V gene encodes CDR1 SGHRS and CDR2 YFSETQ. CDR3 size: 15 residues. For the CDR3, the DNA is TGCGCCAGCAGCTTGGACATGGCAACTAATGAAAAACTGTTTTTT. Translating gives CASSLDMATNEKLFF. Supplemented by reference TRBV5-1 and TRBJ1-4, the full variable domain reads KAGVTQTPRYLIKTRGQQVTLSCSPISGHRSVSWYQQTPGQGLQFLFEYFSETQRNKGNFPGRFSGRQFSNSRSEMNVSTLELGDSALYLCASSLDMATNEKLFFGSGTQLSVL.

The chain links TRBV30 to TRBJ2-7; 8 bases fit TRBD1. The V gene end was trimmed by 2 bases and the J gene end by 3 bases; junction bases not matched to a gene: 0. Germline V lookup: CDR1 GTSNPN, CDR2 SVGIG (reference sequence). The CDR3 is made up of 12 amino acids. CDR3 bases: TGTGCCTGGAGTACAGGGGGCTACGAGCAGTACTTC. Amino acids: CAWSTGGYEQYF.

The CDR3 nucleotides are TGTGCCAGTAGTGCCAGACAGTCCGGGGGCTACACCTTC. It is translated as CASSARQSGGYTF. This chain links TRBV19 with TRBJ1-2; D is perhaps TRBD1 (5 bases). CDR1 and CDR2 (germline): LNHDA, SQIVND (reference sequence). The CDR3 has 13 residues. V lost 5 bases, J lost 8 bases, and 15 bases lay in between.

The V call is TRBV12-5, the J call TRBJ2-5; a possible D gene is TRBD1 (6 bases). The CDR3 loop spans 15 amino acids. The V gene's germline CDR1 is LGHNT and CDR2 FRNRAP. The V and J ends lost 6 bases and 5 bases respectively, with 19 bases between them. This CDR3 is CASGLGPTGMETQYF. CDR3 coding DNA: TGTGCTAGTGGGTTAGGCCCTACAGGGATGGAGACCCAGTACTTC.

The chain employs TRBV7-3 and TRBJ2-1; D is ambiguous. This CDR3 comprises 14 residues. Trimming stripped 0 bases from V and 7 bases from J, with 10 bases between. CDR1 and CDR2 (germline): SGHTA, FQGTGA. This CDR3 is CASSLTLTRNEQFF. CDR3 sequence (DNA): TGTGCCAGCAGCTTAACGTTAACCCGGAATGAGCAGTTCTTC.

The chain employs TRBV6-1 and TRBJ2-5, with TRBD1 matching over 10 bases. Per germline, CDR1 MNHNS and CDR2 SASEGT. The CDR3 runs to 14 residues. The ends lost 6 bases at V and 4 bases at J; junction bases unmatched: 5. The CDR3 is CASRGTGDRETQYF. The CDR3 DNA sequence: TGTGCCAGCAGGGGGACAGGGGATAGAGAGACCCAGTACTTC.

This clone was detected once. The V and J genes are TRBV28 and TRBJ2-3; 9 nucleotides agree with TRBD1. Germline CDR1 MDHEN, CDR2 SYDVKM. V shed 4 bases, J shed 4 bases, and the junction held 3 bases outside the gene matches. The CDR3 totals 14 residues. The DNA of the CDR3 is TGTGCCAGCAGTTGGGACAGGGAGGCAGATACGCAGTATTTT. Translation gives CASSWDREADTQYF.

The chain links TRBV11-3 to TRBJ1-1; 9 nucleotides line up with TRBD1. CDR1 is SGHNT, CDR2 YENEEA, per germline. The V and J ends lost 5 bases and 1 base, in that order; junction bases with no gene match: 8. This CDR3 spans 16 amino acids. The CDR3, as DNA: TGTGCCAGCAGCCCAAACAGGGGGCGAGGGAACACTGAAGCTTTCTTT. Amino acid sequence: CASSPNRGRGNTEAFF.

The chain recombines TRBV7-9 with TRBJ1-5, with 10 bases lining up with TRBD1. The J segment lost 1 base and the V segment lost 5 bases, leaving 11 bases of the junction unmatched. The germline CDR1 and CDR2 sequences are SEHNR and FQNEAQ (reference sequence). The CDR3 is 18 amino acids. For the CDR3, the DNA is TGTGCCAGCAGCCCCGGGACAGGGGTCTTTCAAAGCAATCAGCCCCAGCATTTT. Its translation is CASSPGTGVFQSNQPQHF.